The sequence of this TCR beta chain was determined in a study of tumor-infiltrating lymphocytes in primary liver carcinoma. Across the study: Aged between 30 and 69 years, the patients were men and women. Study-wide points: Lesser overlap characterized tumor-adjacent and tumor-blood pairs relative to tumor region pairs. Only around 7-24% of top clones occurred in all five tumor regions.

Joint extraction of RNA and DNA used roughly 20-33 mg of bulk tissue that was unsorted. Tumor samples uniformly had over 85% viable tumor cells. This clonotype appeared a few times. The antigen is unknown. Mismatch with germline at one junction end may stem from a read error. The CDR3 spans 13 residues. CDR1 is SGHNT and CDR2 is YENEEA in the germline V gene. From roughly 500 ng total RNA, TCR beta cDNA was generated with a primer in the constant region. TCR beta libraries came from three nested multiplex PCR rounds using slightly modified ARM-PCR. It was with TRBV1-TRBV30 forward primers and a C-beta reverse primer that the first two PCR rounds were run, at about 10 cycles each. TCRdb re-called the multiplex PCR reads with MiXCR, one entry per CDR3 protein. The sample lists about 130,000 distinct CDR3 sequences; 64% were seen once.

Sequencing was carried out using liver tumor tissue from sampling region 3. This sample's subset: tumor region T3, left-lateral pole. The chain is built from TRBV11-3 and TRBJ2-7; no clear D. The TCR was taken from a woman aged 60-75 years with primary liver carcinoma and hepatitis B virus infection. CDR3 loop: CASRLSGVGEQCF. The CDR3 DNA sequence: TGTGCCAGCCGCCTGTCCGGAGTTGGCGAGCAGTGCTTC.